This TCR beta chain derives from a study of immune characterization of retroperitoneal liposarcoma. TCRdb re-called the PCR reads through MiXCR, storing one row per CDR3 protein. The sample lists around 19,000 distinct CDR3 sequences; 37% were seen once. This clonotype is medium-sized within its sample. This sequence was found in a male donor with retroperitoneal liposarcoma. The sample comprised blood.

The CDR3 bases are TGTGCCAGCAGTTATAGGAACCAAGAGACCCAGTACTTC. It specifies CASSYRNQETQYF. The rearrangement joins TRBV6-1 to TRBJ2-5, with D unclear. This CDR3 region has 13 residues. CDR1 is MNHNS and CDR2 is SASEGT in the germline V gene. The germline V and J ends were trimmed by 5 bases and 0 bases, with 7 bases remaining between them.